This T cell receptor beta chain was obtained from a study of T cells expressing NK-cell markers (TCRdb year 2020). Describing the broader study: TCR beta-chain repertoires were profiled in sorted CD3+CD56+NKG2C+, CD3+CD56+NKG2C- and CD3+CD56-NKG2C+ T-cell subsets from about 8 donors. Libraries were sequenced as 2 x 150 bp reads on Illumina HiSeq 2000/2500, MiSeq or NextSeq. The eight sequenced donors were randomly selected healthy volunteers, three men and five women. Among the eight sequenced donors, only one was HCMV-seronegative, while the other seven were HCMV-seropositive. The paper's findings and limits, for the study overall: Whether the expanded NKG2C-expressing T cell clones were specific for HCMV antigens remained unclear. In roughly six donors, the dominant CD3+CD56+NKG2C+ clonotypes ranked among the top 10 CD8+ clonotypes, making up roughly 1.0-7.5% of CD8+ T cells. Those dominant clonotypes were again the most abundant among CD3+CD56-NKG2C+ cells in a few donors, at roughly 25-65%.

The sequencing machine was an Illumina HiSeq 2000. TCR beta cDNA libraries were made by 5'RACE template switching that added a universal primer site and unique molecular identifiers. cDNA synthesis was primed from the TCR beta constant segment and was followed by two successive PCR amplification steps. The authors' pipeline ran thus. MIGEC was used to demultiplex reads and group the reads by UMI, and MiTCR was used to assemble and quantify clonotypes. To exclude erroneous sequences, any TCR cDNA sequence not supported by at least two reads was discarded. The tcR package was used for downstream repertoire analysis, with clonotypes matched between fractions based on CDR3 nucleotide sequence plus V segment. Antigen specificity was annotated against VDJdb with VDJmatch, allowing one amino acid substitution in CDR3. With the reads reprocessed by TCRdb, a single entry stands for each CDR3 protein sequence and no DNA is reported. The V and J calls, along with clone size, are taken from TCRdb and not from the paper's own processing. The sample's table lists a count of about 160,000 distinct CDR3 sequences. The top ten clones comprise around 20% of the sample.

From the cysteine up to the phenylalanine, the CDR3 has a length of 17 residues. Only the protein is on record. CDR1 and CDR2 (SGHDN, FVKESK) derive from the germline V gene. A commercial ELISA kit detecting HCMV-specific IgG in serum was used to determine HCMV serostatus. Peripheral blood mononuclear cells were isolated from blood by Ficoll density gradient centrifugation. Points on this clonotype: Which antigen it targets is not known.

The sequence was collected from a man aged 18 to 69 in good health. In this chain, TRBV14 is recombined with TRBJ2-3; the TRBD1 assignment by TCRdb is unverifiable without DNA. Sequencing input: blood T cells: a sorted CD56 or NKG2C T cell subset, CD4+ or CD8+ T cells, or bulk PBMC T cells (not recorded which). Here the CDR3 is given as CASSQSTGRWGSDTQYF.